This T cell receptor (beta chain) came from a study of cytomegalovirus exposure and HLA in healthy donors. Trimming removed 4 bases from V and 6 bases from J; junction bases left unmatched: 5. Germline V gives CDR1 ENHRY, CDR2 SYGVKD. The CDR3 is made up of 13 amino acids. The primer mix had 60 Vbeta and 13 Jbeta primers. Sequencing used immunoSEQ multiplex PCR; TCRdb keeps in-frame clones, though not all of them. The table includes 130,000 or so clones, 77% detected once. As to this clone: Its antigen is unidentified.

Whole-study results and caveats: Reported findings show TCR beta sequences accurately forecast HLA-A and HLA-B alleles in most subjects. Later findings reportedly placed an Asian-associated ancestry cluster below the 666-donor mean for N-insertions. Per published reports, the classifier diagnosed cytomegalovirus status with high specificity and sensitivity. Among the most significant clusters, several appeared linked to common viral pathogens in a later analysis.

This clonotype was obtained from a man aged 18-30 years in good health and CMV-seropositive. This chain links TRBV10-3 with TRBJ1-2; TRBD1 matches 7 bases. Sequencing was done on a sample of PBMCs. This chain's CDR3 is CAISVQGGHGYTF. DNA for the CDR3: TGTGCCATCAGTGTCCAGGGGGGTCATGGCTACACCTTC.